This T cell receptor (beta chain) originates from a study of shared clonotypes between healthy human individuals. Germline-derived CDR1 and CDR2 are SGHKS and YYEKEE (reference sequence). With 4 bases removed from V and 1 base from J, the gap between germline ends came to 4 bases. CDR3 length: 12 residues. Naive CD8 cells lacked CD45RO, underwent positive selection for CCR7 and left out terminally differentiated effector memory CD45RA+ cells. The assay was carried out at the deep level. Some clones are missing from TCRdb's copy, which holds only in-frame ones; the method was immunoSEQ multiplex PCR. The table shows around 2,000,000 clones, with over 85% occurring only once.

The clonotype was recovered from a man between 18 and 35 years old in good health. The sample comprised naive CD8+ T cells sorted from blood. The J gene is TRBJ2-3, the V gene TRBV5-5, with D hard to call. The CDR3 coding sequence is TGTGCCAGCAGCGCTGGCACAGATACGCAGTATTTT. As protein: CASSAGTDTQYF. The full variable domain, in which reference TRBV5-5 and TRBJ2-3 provide the parts outside the CDR3, is DAGVTQSPTHLIKTRGQQVTLRCSPISGHKSVSWYQQVLGQGPQFIFQYYEKEERGRGNFPDRFSARQFPNYSSELNVNALLLGDSALYLCASSAGTDTQYFGPGTRLTVL.